This TCR beta chain came from a study of Ad26.COV2.S vaccination and SARS-CoV-2 variants (dated by TCRdb to the early 2020s). About the investigation overall: Vaccine-arm donors were drawn from COV1001, a multicentre, randomized, double-blind, placebo-controlled phase I-IIa trial of Ad26.COV2.S in healthy adults. TCRbeta repertoire sequencing served as the tool for gauging how specific and how broad the SARS-CoV-2-reactive T cell receptors were following Ad26.COV2.S vaccination. Ad26.COV2.S was administered intramuscularly at a dose of 5x10^10 or 1x10^11 viral particles, either as one shot or as two shots given 56 days apart. Blinding of investigators to trial group allocation was maintained during experiments and outcome assessment. Trial participants were randomized into five groups of five, in which low-dose or high-dose Ad26.COV2.S was given once or twice, or placebo was given on both occasions. A total of approximately 32 samples were included in the TCR-sequenced set, comprising about 20 Ad26.COV2.S vaccine recipients, 5 placebo recipients and 8 SARS-CoV-2 convalescent individuals.

Counted from cysteine to phenylalanine, this CDR3 has 11 amino acids. Only the CDR3 DNA is retained, 33 bases long and in frame from the first base. V is pared back by 11 bases and J by 5 bases, with 12 bases lying between the germline termini. CDR1 is given as LNHDA and CDR2 as SQIVND, both from the germline V gene (reference sequence). Overall results and qualifications from the work: After vaccination, spike-specific CD8+ and CD4+ T cell responses were reported to show substantial breadth. It was noted by the authors that total T cell responses may have been underestimated by the TCR breadth and depth analyses. Comparable non-spike TCR breadth was observed between vaccine and placebo recipients, consistent with only spike being contained in the vaccine. The study lacked the statistical power to compare responses across vaccine doses or regimens. Spike-specific TCR breadth was higher in Ad26.COV2.S recipients than in placebo recipients (P = 0.0014).

In light of the paper, this sample's treatment or condition label describes: some 20 received Ad26.COV2.S at low or high dose, single or two shots; 5 received placebo; per-sample allocation not given. Repertoires of vaccine and placebo recipients were sequenced from samples collected on day 63 after the first injection. Between 29 July and 7 August 2020, Cohort 1b enrolled 20 to 30 adults aged 18-55 years at one site in Boston, USA. As a vaccine, Ad26.COV2.S was a replication-incompetent adenovirus type 26 vector that expressed a prefusion-stabilized SARS-CoV-2 spike protein derived from the original Wuhan strain. Concerning this clone: Its antigen specificity is not known. No much larger clone is present one base from it, and per-base qualities are unavailable.

The immunoSEQ Assay was the method used to sequence TCRbeta CDR3 regions. After extraction, genomic DNA underwent amplification by bias-controlled multiplex PCR, followed by high-throughput sequencing. On the study's bioinformatics: Collapsing and filtering of sequences were performed to quantify the absolute abundance of each unique TCRbeta CDR3 region. Usable DNA was measured by amplifying reference genes present in all nucleated cells, and TCRbeta template counts were normalized to that usable DNA to estimate T cell fraction. Repertoire TCRs were annotated as SARS-CoV-2-specific when V gene, CDR3 amino acid sequence and J gene were exactly matched to a known reactive TCR set. MIRA supplied the reference SARS-CoV-2 TCR set, which was filtered for enrichment in COVID-19-positive ImmuneCODE repertoires so that public or cross-reactive TCRs were removed. Using the MIRA antigens, annotated TCRs were further analysed by specific ORF or by position within an ORF. Depth was the summed frequency of annotated unique rearrangements, while breadth was defined as annotated unique rearrangements over total unique productive rearrangements. Group comparisons of TCR breadth used two-sided Wilcoxon rank-sum tests. In its TCRdb copy, this immuneACCESS table keeps in-frame sequences only and misses some clones. Where compared with another copy, unresolved V genes explain less than half of these, and the others have no known cause. D and trimming were read from the DNA, whereas the V and J calls and clone size are those reported in that table. The sample yields more than 300,000 clones; 80% to 90% were counted once. The leading ten clones occupy over 8.5% of the sample.

The material sequenced was peripheral blood, taken in a trial of Ad26.COV2.S vaccine versus placebo. The TCR was taken from a person aged 18-60 years who received the Ad26.COV2.S COVID-19 vaccine or a placebo. The sequence joins TRBV19 to TRBJ2-5; the best D guess is TRBD2, with 5 bases matching. The nucleotide sequence is given as TGTGCCTCGGGGTACGGGGAGACCCAGTACTTC. This codes for CASGYGETQYF.